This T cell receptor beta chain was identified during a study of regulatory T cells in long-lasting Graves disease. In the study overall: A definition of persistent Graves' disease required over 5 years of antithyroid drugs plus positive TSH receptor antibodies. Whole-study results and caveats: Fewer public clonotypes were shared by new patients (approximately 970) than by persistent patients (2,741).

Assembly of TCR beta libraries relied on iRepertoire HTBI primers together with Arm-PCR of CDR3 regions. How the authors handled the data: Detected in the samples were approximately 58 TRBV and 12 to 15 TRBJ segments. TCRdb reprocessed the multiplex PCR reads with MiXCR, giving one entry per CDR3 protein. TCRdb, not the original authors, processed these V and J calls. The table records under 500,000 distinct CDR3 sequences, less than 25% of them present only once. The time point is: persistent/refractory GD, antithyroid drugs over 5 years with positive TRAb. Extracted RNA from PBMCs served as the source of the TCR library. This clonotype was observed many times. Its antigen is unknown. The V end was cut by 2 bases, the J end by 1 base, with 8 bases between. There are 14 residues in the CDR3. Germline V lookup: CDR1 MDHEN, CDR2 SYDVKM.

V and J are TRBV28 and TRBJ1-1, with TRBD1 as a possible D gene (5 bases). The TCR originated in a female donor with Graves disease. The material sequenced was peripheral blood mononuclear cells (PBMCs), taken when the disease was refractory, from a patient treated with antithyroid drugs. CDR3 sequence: CASSLGAQNTEAFF. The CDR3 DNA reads TGTGCCAGCAGTTTAGGGGCACAGAACACTGAAGCTTTCTTT. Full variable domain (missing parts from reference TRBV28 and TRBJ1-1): DVKVTQSSRYLVKRTGEKVFLECVQDMDHENMFWYRQDPGLGLRLIYFSYDVKMKEKGDIPEGYSVSREKKERFSLILESASTNQTSMYLCASSLGAQNTEAFFGQGTRLTVV.